This TCR beta chain is drawn from a study of T cells expressing NK-cell markers. Background on the study: Repertoires of TCR beta were obtained from T cells sorted as CD3+CD56+NKG2C+, CD3+CD56+NKG2C- and CD3+CD56-NKG2C+. One of the eight sequenced donors was seronegative, whereas the other seven were HCMV-seropositive. General study findings and limits: It remained uncertain whether the expanded NKG2C+ T cell clones were specific for HCMV antigens. A few of the donors also had these clonotypes leading their CD3+CD56-NKG2C+ fraction.

Germline V CDR1 and CDR2: LNHNV, YYDKDF (reference sequence). The CDR3 length is 13 residues. A remark on this clonotype: Its antigen is currently unknown.

After re-calling the 5' RACE reads, TCRdb lists one entry per CDR3 protein, DNA absent. The listing records about 120,000 distinct CDR3 sequences. The sequenced material came from blood T cells: a sorted CD56 or NKG2C T cell subset, CD4+ or CD8+ T cells, or bulk PBMC T cells (not recorded which). The receptor's source is a woman aged 18 to 75 in good health. This sequence joins TRBV15 and TRBJ1-5. The CDR3: CATSTGPEQPQHF.